These T cell receptor beta chains were read from a single sample in a study of cytomegalovirus exposure and HLA in healthy donors. Data came from immunoSEQ multiplex PCR; TCRdb stores just in-frame clones and leaves some out. This table has about 190,000 clones, 80% to 85% appearing once. Sequencing used PBMCs. Receptors were obtained from a boy aged 2 to 9 in good health and CMV-seronegative. The CDR3 runs from the conserved cysteine through the conserved F or W. D genes are given only for firm matches. Only some rows state a clone size, as once, few, many or a class for expanded clones.

clone_size	d_call	v_call	j_call	cdr3_nt	cdr3_aa
-	TRBD1	TRBV10-1	TRBJ1-5	TGCGCCAGCAGTTGGACAGGGGATCGCAATCAGCCCCAGCATTTT	CASSWTGDRNQPQHF
-	-	TRBV9	TRBJ1-5	TGTGCCAGCAGCGTAGGAGATAGCAATCAGCCCCAGCATTTT	CASSVGDSNQPQHF
-	-	TRBV6-5	TRBJ1-2	TGTGCCAGCAGTCTAGCCCCCCCGGGCACCGGGGGCTACACCTTC	CASSLAPPGTGGYTF
-	-	TRBV11-1	TRBJ2-7	TGTGCCAGCAGCTTGGAAGTTGGAGCAGATTACGAGCAGTACTTC	CASSLEVGADYEQYF
-	-	TRBV7-8	TRBJ1-3	TGTGCCAGCAGCTTAGTTGCAGGGAACATATATTTT	CASSLVAGNIYF
-	TRBD1	TRBV7-7	TRBJ2-3	TGTGCCAGCAGCTTAGCGCGGGACAGGGGGTCAGGAAGGGGCACAGATACGCAGTATTTT	CASSLARDRGSGRGTDTQYF
-	-	TRBV4-3	TRBJ2-7	TGCGCCAGCAGCCAAGTAAATCGGGGTTACGAGCAGTACTTC	CASSQVNRGYEQYF
-	-	TRBV30	TRBJ1-1	TGTGCCTGGAAGGCAACAGGGTTTGGCACTGAAGCTTTCTTT	CAWKATGFGTEAFF
-	-	TRBV14	TRBJ1-1	TGTGCCAGCAGCCACTCTCTGTTGAACACTGAAGCTTTCTTT	CASSHSLLNTEAFF
-	TRBD2	TRBV4-2	TRBJ2-7	TGTGCCAGCAGCCAAGACAGGGGGAGCCTCAGCGGGAGGCCCTACGAGCAGTACTTC	CASSQDRGSLSGRPYEQYF
-	TRBD2	TRBV7-9	TRBJ2-3	TGTGCCAGCAGCACCCAGTCTAGCGGGGGAACAGATACGCAGTATTTT	CASSTQSSGGTDTQYF
-	TRBD1	TRBV27	TRBJ2-5	TGTGCCAGCAGGGGACAGGGAAAAGAGACCCAGTACTTC	CASRGQGKETQYF
-	-	TRBV30	TRBJ2-5	TGTGCCTGGAGTGCGGAGCTTGAAGAGACCCAGTACTTC	CAWSAELEETQYF
-	-	TRBV18	TRBJ1-2	TGTGCCAGCTCACCGGCCCCGACAGACTATGGCTACACCTTC	CASSPAPTDYGYTF
-	-	TRBV4-3	TRBJ2-5	TGCGCCAGCAGCCCATCGGTCGGTCGAGGGCAAGAGACCCAGTACTTC	CASSPSVGRGQETQYF
-	-	TRBV4-3	TRBJ2-4	TGCGCCAGCAGCCAGATCGGGGTAGCCAAAAACATTCAGTACTTC	CASSQIGVAKNIQYF
-	TRBD1	TRBV5-6	TRBJ1-5	TGTGCCAGCAGCTCGGGACAGGGCAATCAGCCCCAGCATTTT	CASSSGQGNQPQHF
few	-	TRBV30	TRBJ1-1	TGTGCCTGGAGCGGAGAGCTGAACACTGAAGCTTTCTTT	CAWSGELNTEAFF
-	-	TRBV7-9	TRBJ1-2	TGTGCCAGCAGCTCCACAGGGCAATTCATATATGGCTACACCTTC	CASSSTGQFIYGYTF
-	TRBD1	TRBV5-6	TRBJ1-2	TGTGCCAGCAGTTTCAGGACAGGGACTAACTATGGCTACACCTTC	CASSFRTGTNYGYTF
-	-	TRBV4-1	TRBJ1-3	TGCGCCAGCAGCCAAGAATCCCCAGGGTCTGGAAACACCATATATTTT	CASSQESPGSGNTIYF
-	-	TRBV30	TRBJ1-1	TGTGCCTGGAGTGTGCGGGTGGTGAACACTGAAGCTTTCTTT	CAWSVRVVNTEAFF
-	-	TRBV5-1	TRBJ1-5	TGCGCCAGCCCTTCGGGGGGTATAAGGAGCAATCAGCCCCAGCATTTT	CASPSGGIRSNQPQHF
once	TRBD1	TRBV6-1	TRBJ1-2	TGTGCCAGCAGTCCCGGGACAGGCTATGGCTACACCTTC	CASSPGTGYGYTF
-	-	TRBV7-9	TRBJ1-2	TGTGCCAGCAGCGAGGACAGAATTCCATATGGCTACACCTTC	CASSEDRIPYGYTF
few	TRBD1	TRBV5-4	TRBJ1-4	TGTGCCAGCAGCACTGGGACAGGCTCTAATGAAAAACTGTTTTTT	CASSTGTGSNEKLFF
-	TRBD1	TRBV6-5	TRBJ2-7	TGTGCCAGCAGTTACGGGGGGACAGGGGATGAGCAGTACTTC	CASSYGGTGDEQYF
few	-	TRBV2	TRBJ2-1	TGTGCCAGCAGTACTAGCTACAATGAGCAGTTCTTC	CASSTSYNEQFF